This is a list of T cell receptor beta chains from one sample in a study of T cells in Graves' hyperthyroidism and ophthalmopathy. TCRdb ran MiXCR on the multiplex PCR reads and lists one entry per CDR3 protein. The sample yields some 550,000 distinct CDR3 sequences, around 16% seen once. Sequenced input: blood. These receptors were collected from a woman in her thirties or forties with Graves' ophthalmopathy. CDR3s include the opening cysteine and the closing phenylalanine or tryptophan. D genes are given only for firm matches. The size of a clone is reported for some rows only, either as once, few or many, or as a class for expanded clones.

v_call,j_call,clone_size,d_call,cdr3_nt,cdr3_aa
TRBV3-1,TRBJ1-1,many,TRBD1,TGTGCCAGCAGCCAAGTTCGGGACAGCCATGAAGCTTTCTTT,CASSQVRDSHEAFF
TRBV3-1,TRBJ1-6,many,.,TGTGCCAGCAGCCAGGATAATTCACCCCTCCACTTT,CASSQDNSPLHF
TRBV30,TRBJ2-3,.,.,TGTGCCTGGAGTTCCTCACAGGGATTCGTCGCAGATACGCAGTATTTT,CAWSSSQGFVADTQYF
TRBV27,TRBJ2-1,many,.,TGTGCCAGCAGTTTAGAGGGGGAAACCTACAATGAGCAGTTCTTC,CASSLEGETYNEQFF
TRBV20-1,TRBJ2-7,many,.,TGCAGTGCCGGAGGACTAAGCGGCACCGAGCAGTACTTC,CSAGGLSGTEQYF
TRBV18,TRBJ2-2,many,.,TGTGCCAGCTCACCAGGCACTAACACCGGGGAGCTGTTTTTT,CASSPGTNTGELFF
TRBV7-6,TRBJ2-7,many,.,TGTGCCAGCAGCTTAGCGTCGGATTACGAGCAGTACTTC,CASSLASDYEQYF
TRBV7-9,TRBJ2-7,.,.,TGTGCCAGCAGCTTGAGTGCGGGCTCCTACGAGCAGTACTTC,CASSLSAGSYEQYF
TRBV3-1,TRBJ2-7,once,.,TGTGCCAGCAGCCCATCCGCAGGGCCTACCTACGAGCAGTACTTC,CASSPSAGPTYEQYF
TRBV19,TRBJ1-1,few,.,TGTGCCAGTAGGCTTAGATTGAACACTGAAGCTTTCTTT,CASRLRLNTEAFF
TRBV6-1,TRBJ1-4,many,TRBD1,TGTGCCAGCAGTGGAGGCGGGACAGGGGGCGAAAAACTGTTTTTT,CASSGGGTGGEKLFF
TRBV28,TRBJ2-3,many,.,TGTGCCACCGGGGTCAGCACAGATACGCAGTATTTT,CATGVSTDTQYF
TRBV12-3/TRBV12-4,TRBJ2-1,many,TRBD1,TGTGCCAGCAGTTTCGGAGACAGGGGCAGGGATGAGCAGTTCTTC,CASSFGDRGRDEQFF
TRBV10-2,TRBJ2-3,few,TRBD2,TGCGCCAGCAGTGGACTAGCGGGAGGTGTAGATACGCAGTATTTT,CASSGLAGGVDTQYF
TRBV30,TRBJ1-5,many,.,TGTGCCTGGAGTGTTGGCGGAGGGGGGCTCGGGCAGCCCCAGCATTTT,CAWSVGGGGLGQPQHF
TRBV30,TRBJ2-3,few,TRBD2,TGTGCCTGGAGTAGTGGGGGGGGAGATACGCAGTATTTT,CAWSSGGGDTQYF
TRBV7-3,TRBJ2-1,.,TRBD2,TGTGCCAGCAGCCTAGGGACTAGCGGGCCATGGAATGAGCAGTTCTTC,CASSLGTSGPWNEQFF
TRBV27,TRBJ1-3,few,.,TGTGCCAGCAGTGGGGCGAGGGGAAACACCATATATTTT,CASSGARGNTIYF
TRBV30,TRBJ1-1,.,.,TGTGCCTGGAGTGGTTTCATGAACACTGAAGCTTTCTTT,CAWSGFMNTEAFF
TRBV18,TRBJ2-7,many,TRBD1,TGTGCCAGCTCACCACGGACAGGGGGTAACTACGAGCAGTACTTC,CASSPRTGGNYEQYF